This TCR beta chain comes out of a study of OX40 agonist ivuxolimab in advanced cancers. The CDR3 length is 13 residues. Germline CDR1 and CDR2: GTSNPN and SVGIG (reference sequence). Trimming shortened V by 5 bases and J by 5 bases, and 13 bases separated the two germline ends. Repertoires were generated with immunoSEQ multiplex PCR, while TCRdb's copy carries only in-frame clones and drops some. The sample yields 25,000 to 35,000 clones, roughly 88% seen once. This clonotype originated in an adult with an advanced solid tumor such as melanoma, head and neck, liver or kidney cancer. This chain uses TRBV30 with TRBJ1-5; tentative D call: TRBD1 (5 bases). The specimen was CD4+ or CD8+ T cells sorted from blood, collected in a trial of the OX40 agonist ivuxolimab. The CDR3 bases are TGTGCCTGGGGGTACGGGGCCGATCAGCCCCAGCATTTT. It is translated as CAWGYGADQPQHF.